The rows below give T cell receptor beta chains drawn from one sample of a study of cytomegalovirus exposure and HLA in healthy donors. Assay used: immunoSEQ multiplex PCR; TCRdb lists only in-frame clones, some missing. This table has fewer than 200,000 clones, more than 65% appearing once. The sequencing sample was made of PBMCs. Source of these receptors: a female donor in good health and CMV-seronegative. CDR3s include the opening cysteine and the closing phenylalanine or tryptophan. D genes are given only for firm matches. Clone size appears in some rows only: once, few, many, or a class for an expanded clone.

J: TRBJ2-5
size: NA
D: TRBD2
V: TRBV2
CDR3: CASSERLAGGSREETQYF
DNA: TGTGCCAGCAGCGAGCGACTAGCGGGAGGGTCACGGGAAGAGACCCAGTACTTC

J: TRBJ2-7
size: NA
D: NA
V: TRBV5-1
CDR3: CASSLGLLYEQYF
DNA: TGCGCCAGCAGCTTGGGGCTGCTCTACGAGCAGTACTTC

J: TRBJ2-2
size: NA
D: TRBD1
V: TRBV7-2
CDR3: CASSFLGQGTGELFF
DNA: TGTGCCAGCAGCTTCTTAGGACAGGGGACCGGGGAGCTGTTTTTT

J: TRBJ1-2
size: NA
D: TRBD1
V: TRBV7-6
CDR3: CATSSPTAGQGNGYTF
DNA: TGTGCCACCAGCTCCCCCACCGCGGGACAGGGGAATGGCTACACCTTC

J: TRBJ2-3
size: NA
D: TRBD2
V: TRBV5-1
CDR3: CASSPGASGGRVDTQYF
DNA: TGCGCCAGCAGCCCTGGGGCTAGCGGGGGGCGAGTTGATACGCAGTATTTT

J: TRBJ2-7
size: NA
D: NA
V: TRBV5-5
CDR3: CASSNMKGDYEQYF
DNA: TGTGCCAGCAGCAACATGAAAGGGGACTACGAGCAGTACTTC

J: TRBJ2-3
size: few
D: TRBD2
V: TRBV7-2
CDR3: CASSWGGRGDTQYF
DNA: TGTGCCAGCAGCTGGGGCGGGAGGGGAGATACGCAGTATTTT

J: TRBJ2-7
size: NA
D: TRBD1
V: TRBV28
CDR3: CASSDPRDRDYEQYF
DNA: TGTGCCAGCAGTGACCCCCGGGACAGGGATTACGAGCAGTACTTC

J: TRBJ2-7
size: NA
D: TRBD1
V: TRBV2
CDR3: CASGGTGEYEQYF
DNA: TGTGCCAGCGGCGGGACAGGGGAATACGAGCAGTACTTC

J: TRBJ2-5
size: NA
D: TRBD1
V: TRBV2
CDR3: CASSYGQGETQYF
DNA: TGTGCCAGCAGTTACGGACAGGGGGAGACCCAGTACTTC

J: TRBJ2-3
size: NA
D: TRBD1
V: TRBV5-4
CDR3: CASSMGQPTDTQYF
DNA: TGTGCCAGCAGCATGGGACAGCCCACAGATACGCAGTATTTT

J: TRBJ2-1
size: NA
D: NA
V: TRBV5-8
CDR3: CASSLQPKQFF
DNA: TGTGCCAGCAGCCTACAGCCCAAGCAGTTCTTC

J: TRBJ1-3
size: NA
D: TRBD1
V: TRBV9
CDR3: CASSVGDPGTAYPLTIYF
DNA: TGTGCCAGCAGCGTAGGTGACCCCGGGACAGCCTACCCTTTGACCATATATTTT

J: TRBJ2-7
size: once
D: TRBD1
V: TRBV30
CDR3: CAWSVGQGLYEQYF
DNA: TGTGCCTGGAGTGTGGGACAGGGTTTGTACGAGCAGTACTTC

J: TRBJ2-2
size: few
D: NA
V: TRBV4-3
CDR3: CASSLRRGTGELFF
DNA: TGCGCCAGCAGCTTACGACGGGGTACCGGGGAGCTGTTTTTT

J: TRBJ1-4
size: NA
D: NA
V: TRBV4-1
CDR3: CASSRRWGGANSYEKLFF
DNA: TGCGCCAGCAGCCGGAGGTGGGGGGGGGCAAACTCCTATGAAAAACTGTTTTTT

J: TRBJ2-2
size: few
D: TRBD2
V: TRBV7-3
CDR3: CASSSSGRRAGELFF
DNA: TGTGCCAGCAGCTCTAGCGGGAGACGGGCCGGGGAGCTGTTTTTT

J: TRBJ2-7
size: NA
D: TRBD1
V: TRBV27
CDR3: CASSLGTGGNYEQYF
DNA: TGTGCCAGCAGTTTGGGGACAGGGGGGAACTACGAGCAGTACTTC

J: TRBJ2-7
size: NA
D: TRBD2
V: TRBV5-6
CDR3: CASSLVLAGATYEQYF
DNA: TGTGCCAGCAGCTTGGTACTAGCGGGAGCCACCTACGAGCAGTACTTC